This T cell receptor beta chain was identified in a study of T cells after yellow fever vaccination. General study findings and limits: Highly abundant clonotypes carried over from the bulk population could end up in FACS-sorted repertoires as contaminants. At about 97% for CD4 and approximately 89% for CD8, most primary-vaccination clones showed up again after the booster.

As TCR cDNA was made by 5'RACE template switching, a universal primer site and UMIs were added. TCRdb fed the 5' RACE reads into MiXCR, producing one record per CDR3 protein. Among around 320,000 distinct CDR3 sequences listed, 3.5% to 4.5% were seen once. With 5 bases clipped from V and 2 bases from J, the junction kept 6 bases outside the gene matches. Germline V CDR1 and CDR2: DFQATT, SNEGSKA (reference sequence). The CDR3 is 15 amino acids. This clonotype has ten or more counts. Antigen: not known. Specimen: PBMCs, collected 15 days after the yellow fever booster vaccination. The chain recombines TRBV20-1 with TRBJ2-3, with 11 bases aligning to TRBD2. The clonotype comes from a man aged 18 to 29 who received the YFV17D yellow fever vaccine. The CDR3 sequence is CSAPRTSGYTDTQYF. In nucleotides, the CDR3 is TGCAGTGCTCCTAGGACTAGCGGGTACACAGATACGCAGTATTTT.